The T cell receptor beta chain under discussion was sequenced for a study of response to subunit inactivated influenza vaccine. Overall study findings and caveats: The authors suggested that few new T cells are recruited per seasonal influenza vaccination.

Trimming shortened V by 0 bases and J by 0 bases, and 12 bases separated the two germline ends. CDR1 MNHEY and CDR2 SVGAGI come from the germline V gene. The CDR3 runs 16 residues. The table lists this clonotype with many counts. What it binds is unknown. One entry per CDR3 protein results from TCRdb running MiXCR on the RT-PCR reads. The profile covers around 470,000 distinct CDR3 sequences, with approximately 6.9% appearing a single time and under 15% taken by the ten largest. This specimen consisted of PBMCs from blood, obtained less than 30 months after vaccination. V and J are TRBV6-5 and TRBJ2-7; D may match TRBD1 or TRBD2 (5 bases each). The clonotype was recovered from a man in his fifties or sixties who received an inactivated influenza vaccine. The CDR3 is CASSYSRGAYSYEQYF. The CDR3 DNA follows: TGTGCCAGCAGTTACTCGAGAGGGGCTTACTCCTACGAGCAGTACTTC.